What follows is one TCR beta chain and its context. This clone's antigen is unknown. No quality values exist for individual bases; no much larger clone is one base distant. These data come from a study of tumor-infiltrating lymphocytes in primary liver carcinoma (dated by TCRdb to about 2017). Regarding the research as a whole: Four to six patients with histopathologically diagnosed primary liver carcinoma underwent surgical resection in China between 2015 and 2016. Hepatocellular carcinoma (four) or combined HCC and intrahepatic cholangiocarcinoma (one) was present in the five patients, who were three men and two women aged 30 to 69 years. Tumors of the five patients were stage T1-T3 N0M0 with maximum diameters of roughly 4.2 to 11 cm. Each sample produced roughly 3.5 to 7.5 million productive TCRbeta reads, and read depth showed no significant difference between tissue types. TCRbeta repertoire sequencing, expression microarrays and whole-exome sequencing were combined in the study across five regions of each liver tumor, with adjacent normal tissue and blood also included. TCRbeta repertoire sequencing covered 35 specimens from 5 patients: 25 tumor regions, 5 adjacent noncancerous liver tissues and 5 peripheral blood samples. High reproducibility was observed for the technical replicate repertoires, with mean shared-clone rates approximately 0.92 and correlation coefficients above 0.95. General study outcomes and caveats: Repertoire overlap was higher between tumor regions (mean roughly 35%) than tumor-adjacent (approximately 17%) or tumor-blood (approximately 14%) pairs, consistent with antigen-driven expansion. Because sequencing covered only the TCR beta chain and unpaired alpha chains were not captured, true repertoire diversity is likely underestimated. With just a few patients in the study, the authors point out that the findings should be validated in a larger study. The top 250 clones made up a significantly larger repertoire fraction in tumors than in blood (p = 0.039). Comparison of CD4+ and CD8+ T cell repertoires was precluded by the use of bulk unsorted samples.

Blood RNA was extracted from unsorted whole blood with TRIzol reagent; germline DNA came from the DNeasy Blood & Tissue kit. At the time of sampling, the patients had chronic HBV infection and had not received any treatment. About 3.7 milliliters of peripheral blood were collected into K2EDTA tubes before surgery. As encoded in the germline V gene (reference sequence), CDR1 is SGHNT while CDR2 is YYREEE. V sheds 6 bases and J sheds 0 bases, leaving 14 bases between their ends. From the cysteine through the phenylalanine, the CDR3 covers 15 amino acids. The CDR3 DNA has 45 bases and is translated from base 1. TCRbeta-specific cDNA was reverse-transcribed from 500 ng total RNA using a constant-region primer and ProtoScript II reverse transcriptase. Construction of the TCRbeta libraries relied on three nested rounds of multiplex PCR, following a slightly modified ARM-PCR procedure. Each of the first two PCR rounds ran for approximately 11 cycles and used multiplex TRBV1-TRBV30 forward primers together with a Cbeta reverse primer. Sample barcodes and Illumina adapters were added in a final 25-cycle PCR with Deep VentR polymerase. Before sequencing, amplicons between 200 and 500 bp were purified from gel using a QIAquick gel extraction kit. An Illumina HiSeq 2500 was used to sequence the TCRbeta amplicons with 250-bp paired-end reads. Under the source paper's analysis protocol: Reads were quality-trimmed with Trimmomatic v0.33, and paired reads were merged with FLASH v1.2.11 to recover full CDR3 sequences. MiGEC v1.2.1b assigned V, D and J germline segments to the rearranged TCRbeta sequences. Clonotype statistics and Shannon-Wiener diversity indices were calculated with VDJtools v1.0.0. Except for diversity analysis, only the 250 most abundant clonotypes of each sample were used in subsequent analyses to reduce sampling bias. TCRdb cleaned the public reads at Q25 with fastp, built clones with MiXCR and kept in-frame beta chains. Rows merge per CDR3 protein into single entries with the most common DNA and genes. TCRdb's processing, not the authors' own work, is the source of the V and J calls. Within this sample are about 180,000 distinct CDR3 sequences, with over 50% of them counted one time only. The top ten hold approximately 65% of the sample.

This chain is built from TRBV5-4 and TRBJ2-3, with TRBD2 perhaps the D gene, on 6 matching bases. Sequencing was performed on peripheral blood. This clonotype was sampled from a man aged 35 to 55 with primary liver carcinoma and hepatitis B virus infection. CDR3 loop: CASTSGRSSTDTQYF. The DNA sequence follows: TGTGCCAGCACCTCAGGGAGGTCTAGCACAGATACGCAGTATTTT.